A selection of T cell receptor beta chains follows, all from one sample in a study of cytomegalovirus exposure and HLA in healthy donors. Generated by immunoSEQ multiplex PCR, the TCRdb table keeps only in-frame clones and is missing some. Of some 240,000 clones listed, more than 75% were seen once; the top ten hold approximately 2%. The specimen was PBMCs. The receptors were gathered from a woman younger than 30 in good health and CMV-seropositive. Both conserved end residues are part of each CDR3. D genes are given only for firm matches. Only part of the rows carry a size: once, few, many, or a class if the clone is expanded.

V	D	J	size	CDR3	DNA
TRBV27	TRBD1	TRBJ2-7	.	CASSLTGTGNLAQYF	TGTGCCAGCAGTTTAACCGGGACAGGGAACCTAGCTCAGTACTTC
TRBV30	TRBD1	TRBJ2-1	.	CASDFDRANEQFF	TGTGCCTCAGATTTCGACAGGGCAAATGAGCAGTTCTTC
TRBV30	.	TRBJ1-4	.	CAWSVERAEKLFF	TGTGCCTGGAGCGTCGAGAGGGCTGAAAAACTGTTTTTT
TRBV6-1	.	TRBJ2-3	few	CASSEPRTSFTDTQYF	TGTGCCAGCAGTGAACCCCGGACAAGCTTCACAGATACGCAGTATTTT
TRBV5-6	TRBD2	TRBJ2-7	once	CASSPGGFSYEQYF	TGTGCCAGCAGCCCCGGGGGGTTCTCCTACGAGCAGTACTTC
TRBV5-1	TRBD2	TRBJ2-1	.	CASSLGTGTSSNEQFF	TGCGCCAGCAGCTTGGGAACCGGGACTAGCTCCAATGAGCAGTTCTTC
TRBV7-3	.	TRBJ2-7	.	CASSPNTAYEQYF	TGTGCCAGCAGCCCAAACACAGCCTACGAGCAGTACTTC
TRBV5-4	.	TRBJ2-1	.	CASSLVGGLDEQFF	TGTGCCAGCAGCTTGGTTGGAGGGCTAGATGAGCAGTTCTTC
TRBV27	TRBD2	TRBJ2-7	.	CASSRLWTSGAYEQYF	TGTGCCAGCAGTCGCTTGTGGACTAGCGGGGCCTACGAGCAGTACTTC
TRBV27	.	TRBJ2-5	.	CASSFLSRQAQETQYF	TGTGCCAGCAGTTTTTTGTCCCGACAGGCCCAAGAGACCCAGTACTTC
TRBV28	.	TRBJ1-5	.	CASSQAPGLNQPQHF	TGTGCCAGCAGCCAAGCCCCAGGGCTGAATCAGCCCCAGCATTTT
TRBV27	TRBD2	TRBJ2-1	.	CASSVAGYNEQFF	TGTGCCAGCAGTGTAGCGGGATACAATGAGCAGTTCTTC
TRBV30	.	TRBJ2-1	.	CACDRSTEQFF	TGTGCCTGCGACAGGAGCACAGAGCAGTTCTTC
TRBV28	.	TRBJ1-2	.	CASSRPGTFGYTF	TGTGCCAGCAGTCGTCCCGGGACTTTTGGCTACACCTTC
TRBV15	.	TRBJ2-2	.	CATSTAGSGELFF	TGTGCCACCAGCACGGCGGGGTCCGGGGAGCTGTTTTTT
TRBV6-5	.	TRBJ2-7	.	CASTPREAHEQYF	TGTGCCAGCACTCCGAGGGAAGCGCACGAGCAGTACTTC
TRBV7-8	TRBD1	TRBJ2-7	.	CASSSRGQPSYEQYF	TGTGCCAGCAGCAGCCGGGGACAGCCGTCCTACGAGCAGTACTTC
TRBV2	TRBD1	TRBJ2-1	once	CASTRGTYNEQFF	TGTGCCAGCACCAGGGGGACCTACAATGAGCAGTTCTTC
TRBV19	.	TRBJ1-3	.	CASSPQNSGNTIYF	TGTGCCAGTAGTCCACAGAACTCTGGAAACACCATATATTTT
TRBV21-1	.	TRBJ1-4	.	CASGGALEEKLFF	TGTGCCAGCGGCGGGGCTCTGGAGGAAAAACTGTTTTTT